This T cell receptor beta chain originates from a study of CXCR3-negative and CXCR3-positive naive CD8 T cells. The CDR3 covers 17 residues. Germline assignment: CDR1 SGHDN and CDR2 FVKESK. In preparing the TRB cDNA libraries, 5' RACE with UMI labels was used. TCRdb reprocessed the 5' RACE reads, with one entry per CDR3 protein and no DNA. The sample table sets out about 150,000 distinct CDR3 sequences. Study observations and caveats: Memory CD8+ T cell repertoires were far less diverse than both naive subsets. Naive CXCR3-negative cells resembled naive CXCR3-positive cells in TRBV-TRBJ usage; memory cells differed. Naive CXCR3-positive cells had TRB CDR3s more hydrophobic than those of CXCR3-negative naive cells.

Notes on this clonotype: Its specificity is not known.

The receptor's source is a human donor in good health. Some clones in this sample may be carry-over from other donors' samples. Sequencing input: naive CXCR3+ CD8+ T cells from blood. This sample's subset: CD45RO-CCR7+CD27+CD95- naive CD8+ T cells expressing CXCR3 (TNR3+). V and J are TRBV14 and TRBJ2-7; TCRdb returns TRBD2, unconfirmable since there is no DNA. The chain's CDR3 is CASSPRIRGPSGYEQYF.